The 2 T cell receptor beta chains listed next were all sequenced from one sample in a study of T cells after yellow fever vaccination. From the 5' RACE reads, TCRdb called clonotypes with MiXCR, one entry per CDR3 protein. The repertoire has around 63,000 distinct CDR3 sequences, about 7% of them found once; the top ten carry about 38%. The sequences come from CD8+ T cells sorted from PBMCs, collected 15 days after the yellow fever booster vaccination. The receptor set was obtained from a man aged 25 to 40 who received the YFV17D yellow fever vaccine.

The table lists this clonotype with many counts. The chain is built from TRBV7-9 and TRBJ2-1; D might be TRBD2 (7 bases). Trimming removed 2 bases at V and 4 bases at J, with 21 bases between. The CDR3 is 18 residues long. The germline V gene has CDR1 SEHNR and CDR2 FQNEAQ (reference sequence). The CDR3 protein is CASSLPGGGSGGYNEQFF. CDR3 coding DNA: TGTGCCAGCAGCTTACCCGGGGGCGGGAGTGGGGGTTACAATGAGCAGTTCTTC.

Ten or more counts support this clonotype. The CDR3 DNA follows: TGTGCCAGCAGTATTTTGACAGGGGGTGTAGAAGAGACCCAGTACTTC. The encoded protein is CASSILTGGVEETQYF. The chain is built from TRBV25-1 and TRBJ2-5; the match to TRBD1 covers 9 bases. V dropped 5 bases and J dropped 3; count of bases not matched to a gene: 10. This CDR3 has 16 residues. Looked up from germline, CDR1 is MGHDK and CDR2 is SYGVNS. Full variable domain (rest looked up from reference TRBV25-1 and TRBJ2-5): EADIYQTPRYLVIGTGKKITLECSQTMGHDKMYWYQQDPGMELHLIHYSYGVNSTEKGDLSSESTVSRIRTEHFPLTLESARPSHTSQYLCASSILTGGVEETQYFGPGTRLLVL.